The 9 T cell receptor beta chains given below trace back to one sample, sequenced in a study of spatial heterogeneity in lung cancer. From the 5' RACE reads, TCRdb called clonotypes with MiXCR, one entry per CDR3 protein. This sample has roughly 71,000 distinct CDR3 sequences, with roughly 8.9% found just once. Time point defined: blood at routine non-recurrence follow-up after resection. Sequences were derived from PBMCs, sampled at follow-up. The receptor set was obtained from a female donor with early-stage non-small cell lung cancer.

This clonotype was picked up many times. This chain connects TRBV3-1 to TRBJ2-1; D call uncertain. This CDR3 comprises 15 residues. CDR1 and CDR2 from the germline V gene are LGHDT and YNNKEL (reference sequence). Trimming removed 3 bases at V and 1 base at J, with 10 bases between. As DNA, the CDR3 is TGTGCCAGCAGCCAGGTCCGGTATTCCTACAATGAGCAGTTCTTC. As protein: CASSQVRYSYNEQFF.

J is TRBJ2-1 and V is TRBV10-3; 11 bases map to TRBD2. This CDR3 spans 14 amino acids. The J segment lost 5 bases and the V segment lost 8 bases, leaving 5 bases of the junction unmatched. Germline V gives CDR1 ENHRY, CDR2 SYGVKD. CDR3 sequence (DNA): TGTGCCATCGTCGGGACTAGCGGACACAATGAGCAGTTCTTC. This codes for CAIVGTSGHNEQFF.

This clonotype was seen a few times. The V gene is TRBV27, the J gene TRBJ2-1; D gene unclear. V lost 4 bases to trimming and J lost 4 bases, with 20 bases between them. CDR1 MNHEY and CDR2 SMNVEV come from the germline V gene (reference sequence). The CDR3 sequence is 17 residues long. CDR3 in DNA: TGTGCCAGCAGTTCAACCGAAGGACCCTCCCCATACAATGAGCAGTTCTTC. Translated: CASSSTEGPSPYNEQFF.

In this sample, this clonotype turned up a few times. The chain joins TRBV29-1 to TRBJ2-7; the D is unclear. CDR3 length: 11 residues. V dropped 7 bases and J dropped 3 bases, with 10 bases sitting between them. Germline CDR1 reads SQVTM; CDR2 reads ANQGSEA. CDR3 bases: TGCAGCGCGTATGATCGCTACGAGCAGTACTTC. Its protein product is CSAYDRYEQYF.

In this sample, this clonotype turned up many times. The chain has TRBV5-1 and TRBJ2-3, with 11 bases lining up with TRBD1. There are 15 residues in the CDR3. V lost 4 bases to trimming and J lost 10 bases; unmatched junction nucleotides: 11. The germline gives CDR1 SGHRS, CDR2 YFSETQ. DNA of the CDR3: TGCGCCAGCAGCGCGTCACCGGGACAGGGGGTTCCGCAGTATTTT. Protein product: CASSASPGQGVPQYF.

The rearrangement links TRBV14 to TRBJ2-7; TRBD2 might be the D (5 bases). With 5 bases removed from V and 7 bases from J, the gap between germline ends came to 9 bases. This CDR3 spans 11 amino acids. Germline CDR1 and CDR2: SGHDN and FVKESK. This CDR3 is CASSGGGEQYF. CDR3 DNA: TGTGCCAGCAGCGGAGGAGGAGAGCAGTACTTC. Full variable domain (rest looked up from reference TRBV14 and TRBJ2-7): EAGVTQFPSHSVIEKGQTVTLRCDPISGHDNLYWYRRVMGKEIKFLLHFVKESKQDESGMPNNRFLAERTGGTYSTLKVQPAELEDSGVYFCASSGGGEQYFGPGTRLTVT.

This clonotype was recorded at least ten times. The CDR3 reads CASTRDSSYNEQFF. CDR3 nucleotide sequence: TGTGCCAGCACTCGGGACAGCTCCTACAATGAGCAGTTCTTC. The chain carries TRBV6-1 and TRBJ2-1; 7 positions agree with TRBD1. V lost 7 bases, J lost 0 bases, and 3 bases stayed unmatched. Germline V lookup: CDR1 MNHNS, CDR2 SASEGT. This CDR3 has 14 residues.

In this sample, this clonotype turned up many times. The chain couples TRBV28 to TRBJ2-7, with a weak D call TRBD2 (5 bases). Germline-derived CDR1 and CDR2 are MDHEN and SYDVKM. CDR3 length: 15 residues. Trimming took off 7 bases at V and 2 bases at J, with 18 bases between the two ends. The CDR3 is CASTPAGSVTYEQYF. In DNA, the CDR3 is TGTGCCAGCACCCCGGCCGGTAGCGTGACCTACGAGCAGTACTTC.

This clonotype was seen more than once but under ten times. The V call is TRBV12-3 or TRBV12-4, the J call TRBJ2-7; 9 bases agree with TRBD2. The CDR3 sequence is 17 residues long. The junction had 8 bases not matched to a gene; V was cut back by 0 bases and J by 2 bases. CDR3 sequence reads: CASSLAQLGLAPYEQYF. The DNA of the CDR3 is TGTGCCAGCAGTTTAGCGCAGTTGGGACTAGCTCCCTACGAGCAGTACTTC.